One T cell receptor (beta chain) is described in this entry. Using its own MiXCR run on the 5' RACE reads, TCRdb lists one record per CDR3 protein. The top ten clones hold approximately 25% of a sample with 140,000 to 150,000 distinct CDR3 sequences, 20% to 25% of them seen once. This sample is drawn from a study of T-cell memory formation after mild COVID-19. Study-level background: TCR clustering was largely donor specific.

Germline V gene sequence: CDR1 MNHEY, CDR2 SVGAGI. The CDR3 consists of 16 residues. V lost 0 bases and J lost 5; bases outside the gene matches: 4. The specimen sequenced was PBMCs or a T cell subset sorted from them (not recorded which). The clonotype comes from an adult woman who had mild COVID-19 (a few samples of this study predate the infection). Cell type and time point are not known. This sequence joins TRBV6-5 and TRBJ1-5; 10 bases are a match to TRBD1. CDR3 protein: CASSYSGQGFDQPQHF. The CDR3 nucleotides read TGTGCCAGCAGTTACTCGGGACAGGGGTTTGATCAGCCCCAGCATTTT.